This is a list of T cell receptor beta chains from one sample in a study of T cell changes during pregnancy in multiple sclerosis. Repertoires were generated with immunoSEQ multiplex PCR, while TCRdb's copy carries only in-frame clones and drops some. The data show fewer than 80,000 clones, with 91% seen just once and almost 0.3% held by the top ten. Sample: CD4+ T cells from peripheral blood mononuclear cells, taken in the third trimester of pregnancy. The receptors come from a female donor in good health, enrolled as a control in a pregnancy study. CDR3s include the opening cysteine and the closing phenylalanine or tryptophan. A D gene is named only where the DNA matches it firmly. A clone size is listed for some rows: how often the clone was seen (once, few, many), or a class if it is expanded.

J: TRBJ1-4
size: .
V: TRBV5-6
D: TRBD1
DNA: TGTGCCAGCAGCTTGGCAGACAGGGTTAATGAAAAACTGTTTTTT
CDR3: CASSLADRVNEKLFF

J: TRBJ1-5
size: once
V: TRBV29-1
D: .
DNA: TGCAGCGTTGAAACAGGGTCCAATCAGCCCCAGCATTTT
CDR3: CSVETGSNQPQHF

J: TRBJ2-7
size: .
V: TRBV7-9
D: TRBD1
DNA: TGTGCCAGCAGCCGGGGACAGGGTCACGAGCAGTACTTC
CDR3: CASSRGQGHEQYF

J: TRBJ1-1
size: .
V: TRBV7-8
D: TRBD1
DNA: TGTGCCAGCAGCTTAGGAGACAGGGATACCCCTGAAGCTTTCTTT
CDR3: CASSLGDRDTPEAFF

J: TRBJ1-5
size: .
V: TRBV10-3
D: TRBD1
DNA: TGTGCCATCAGTGAGTCGCGTCAGGGGGTTGAGCCCCAGCATTTT
CDR3: CAISESRQGVEPQHF

J: TRBJ2-3
size: .
V: TRBV7-3
D: TRBD2
DNA: TGTGCCAGCAGCTCCTCCGGGACTAGCGGGGGGAGTGGCACAGATACGCAGTATTTT
CDR3: CASSSSGTSGGSGTDTQYF

J: TRBJ1-3
size: .
V: TRBV14
D: .
DNA: TGTGCCAGCAGCTCCTACAGGGACACCATATATTTT
CDR3: CASSSYRDTIYF

J: TRBJ1-4
size: few
V: TRBV9
D: .
DNA: TGTGCCAGCAGCGTAGAATTAAATGAAAAACTGTTTTTT
CDR3: CASSVELNEKLFF

J: TRBJ1-2
size: .
V: TRBV4-3
D: .
DNA: TGCGCCAGCAGCCCCGGAAACCCTACACAGGACTATGGCTACACCTTC
CDR3: CASSPGNPTQDYGYTF

J: TRBJ1-2
size: .
V: TRBV19
D: .
DNA: TGTGCCAGTAGGCGACTCGGGGACACCTTGTATGGCTACACCTTC
CDR3: CASRRLGDTLYGYTF

J: TRBJ1-1
size: .
V: TRBV27
D: .
DNA: TGTGCCAGCAGTTTAGAACGGAGGAACACTGAAGCTTTCTTT
CDR3: CASSLERRNTEAFF

J: TRBJ2-2
size: once
V: TRBV5-4
D: TRBD2
DNA: TGTGCCAGCAGCACCTATAGCGGGGCTGCGAACACCGGGGAGCTGTTTTTT
CDR3: CASSTYSGAANTGELFF

J: TRBJ2-3
size: .
V: TRBV5-1
D: .
DNA: TGCGCCAGCAGCTTGAGGCCAGACACTAGCACAGATACGCAGTATTTT
CDR3: CASSLRPDTSTDTQYF

J: TRBJ2-2
size: .
V: TRBV9
D: TRBD2
DNA: TGTGCCAGCAGCCCACTAGCGGGGATAAACACCGGGGAGCTGTTTTTT
CDR3: CASSPLAGINTGELFF

J: TRBJ2-7
size: .
V: TRBV2
D: .
DNA: TGTGCCAGTCAACAAACGACTGAGACCTACGAGCAGTACTTC
CDR3: CASQQTTETYEQYF

J: TRBJ1-1
size: .
V: TRBV2
D: .
DNA: TGTGCCAGCCCCCCTGAGCTGAACACTGAAGCTTTCTTT
CDR3: CASPPELNTEAFF

J: TRBJ1-2
size: .
V: TRBV19
D: .
DNA: TGTGCCAGTAGTATAGAGTCGGACTTCTATGGCTACACCTTC
CDR3: CASSIESDFYGYTF

J: TRBJ1-4
size: .
V: TRBV7-9
D: .
DNA: TGTGCCAGCAGCTCCAGGGCTGCAACTAATGAAAAACTGTTTTTT
CDR3: CASSSRAATNEKLFF

J: TRBJ2-5
size: .
V: TRBV9
D: .
DNA: TGTGCCAGCAGCGCGGGGAGCAACCAAGAGACCCAGTACTTC
CDR3: CASSAGSNQETQYF

J: TRBJ1-2
size: .
V: TRBV29-1
D: .
DNA: TGCAGCGTTGAAGTGGGCAGACCTGTCTATGGCTACACCTTC
CDR3: CSVEVGRPVYGYTF

J: TRBJ2-7
size: .
V: TRBV5-4
D: .
DNA: TGTGCCAGCAGCTCAGGAGGGGCGCGGGCCGAGCAGTACTTC
CDR3: CASSSGGARAEQYF

J: TRBJ1-1
size: .
V: TRBV7-3
D: .
DNA: TGTGCCAGCAGCCCACACGGGACAAATAAAAACACTGAAGCTTTCTTT
CDR3: CASSPHGTNKNTEAFF